The 12 T cell receptor beta chains presented below share a single source sample, sequenced in a study of vaccination and CD4 T cells after COVID-19. The treatment denotes: approximately nine-day PBMC culture with coronavirus spike peptide pools or control peptides (ViraFEST assay). With the Oncomine TCR Beta short-read assay, DNA from cultured CD4+ T cells was sequenced. TCRdb reprocessed the PCR reads via MiXCR and lists one record per CDR3 protein. The sample records around 19,000 distinct CDR3 sequences, around 50% being singletons. Which antigens these TCRs recognize remains unknown. Sequencing was performed on CD4+ T cells from blood, cultured in vitro. The receptors come from a human donor who had recovered from COVID-19.

The rearrangement joins TRBV5-1 to TRBJ2-6; D not certain. The germline CDR1 and CDR2 sequences are SGHRS and YFSETQ. The CDR3 is made up of 18 amino acids. Trimming shortened V by 0 bases and J by 2 bases, and 15 bases separated the two germline ends. The DNA for the CDR3 is TGCGCCAGCAGCTTGGCCGGCAGCTTACTAACTGGGGCCAACGTCCTGACTTTC. It yields the protein CASSLAGSLLTGANVLTF.

In its sample, this clonotype was seen a few times. The chain uses TRBV2 and TRBJ1-5; D remains unclear. CDR1 is SNHLY, CDR2 FYNNEI, per germline. The CDR3 covers 15 residues. V was pared by 0 bases and J by 3 bases, with 9 bases between. CDR3 amino acids: CASSEASGPNQPQHF. The CDR3, as DNA: TGTGCCAGCAGTGAAGCGTCGGGCCCCAATCAGCCCCAGCATTTT.

CDR3: CASSPRRPRTGELFF. The CDR3 DNA reads TGTGCCAGCAGTCCCCGGAGGCCTAGGACCGGGGAGCTGTTTTTT. The chain joins TRBV2 to TRBJ2-2, with a possible D match to TRBD2 (5 bases). The CDR3 is 15 residues long. Germline CDR1 SNHLY, CDR2 FYNNEI. The germline V and J ends were trimmed by 5 bases and 5 bases, with 15 bases remaining between them.

This chain joins TRBV7-8 and TRBJ1-6; D call uncertain. The CDR3 extends over 14 amino acids. Germline V gene sequence: CDR1 SGHVS, CDR2 FQNEAQ. V was clipped by 3 bases and J by 10 bases, with 13 bases between them. CDR3 amino acids: CASSFTTRESPLHF. CDR3 nucleotide sequence: TGTGCCAGCAGCTTCACCACGCGGGAATCACCCCTCCACTTT.

The V and J genes are TRBV20-1 and TRBJ1-5; tentative D call: TRBD1 (5 bases). CDR3 size: 13 residues. Deletions cut 1 base from V and 3 bases from J, with 7 bases between. Germline CDR1 and CDR2: DFQATT and SNEGSKA (reference sequence). CDR3 sequence (DNA): TGCAGTGCTAGAGGGGGGTTCAATCAGCCCCAGCATTTT. Translating gives CSARGGFNQPQHF.

V usage is TRBV25-1 and J usage is TRBJ2-6; D remains ambiguous. Trimming stripped 1 base from V and 3 bases from J, with 4 bases between. CDR3 length: 14 residues. Looked up from germline, CDR1 is MGHDK and CDR2 is SYGVNS. CDR3 in DNA: TGTGCCAGCAGTGAATGGGATGGGGCCAACGTCCTGACTTTC. Its translation: CASSEWDGANVLTF.

This clonotype was observed once. The chain has TRBV28 and TRBJ2-1, with 9 bases aligning to TRBD2. The CDR3 has 15 residues. V was pared by 6 bases and J by 2 bases, with 5 bases of the junction left unmatched. CDR1 is MDHEN and CDR2 is SYDVKM in the germline V gene. CDR3 coding DNA: TGTGCCAGCAGCTTTTCTAGCGGGGCCTACAATGAGCAGTTCTTC. Translated: CASSFSSGAYNEQFF.

The chain combines TRBV6-2 or TRBV6-3 with TRBJ1-5; no reliable D call. Germline CDR1 and CDR2: MNHEY and SVGEGT. The CDR3 is 12 amino acids. V was trimmed by 6 bases and J by 4 bases, leaving 7 bases between them. As DNA, the CDR3 is TGTGCCAGCAGGAGACCAAATCAGCCCCAGCATTTT. This codes for CASRRPNQPQHF.

The chain uses TRBV7-2 and TRBJ1-1, with a possible D match to TRBD1 (6 bases). The CDR3 has 14 amino acids. Looked up from germline, CDR1 is SGHTA and CDR2 is FQGNSA. V dropped 2 bases and J dropped 6 bases, with 13 bases sitting between them. CDR3 residues: CASSLRGRSPEAFF. The CDR3 DNA reads as TGTGCCAGCAGCTTACGGGGGCGTAGCCCTGAAGCTTTCTTT.

This clonotype showed up just a few times. At one end the junction does not follow the germline gene, possibly because of a read error. V gene TRBV7-7 combines with J gene TRBJ2-5; 12 bases are a match to TRBD1. The CDR3 has 16 residues. Germline CDR1 is SSHAT and CDR2 is FNYEAQ (reference sequence). CDR3 region: CASSLTGTGGGETQYF. The CDR3 region has the DNA TGTGCTAGCAGCTTAACCGGGACAGGGGGCGGTGAGACCCAGTACTTC.

The V and J genes are TRBV7-2 and TRBJ1-1; D not resolved. V shed 4 bases and J shed 8 bases, with 20 bases lying between them. There are 15 residues in the CDR3. Germline CDR1 reads SGHTA; CDR2 reads FQGNSA. In nucleotides, the CDR3 is TGTGCCAGCAGCTATGGGCTTCCGGGCAGGCAAGAAGCTTTCTTT. Protein sequence: CASSYGLPGRQEAFF. Supplemented by reference TRBV7-2 and TRBJ1-1, the full variable domain reads GAGVSQSPSNKVTEKGKDVELRCDPISGHTALYWYRQSLGQGLEFLIYFQGNSAPDKSGLPSDRFSAERTGGSVSTLTIQRTQQEDSAVYLCASSYGLPGRQEAFFGQGTRLTVV.

The chain uses TRBV15 and TRBJ1-4, with D possibly being TRBD1 (5 bases). Germline lookup yields CDR1 LNHNV and CDR2 YYDKDF (reference sequence). This CDR3 has 15 amino acids. Trimming removed 0 bases at V and 7 bases at J, with 12 bases between. CDR3 residues: CATSRDLGGSEKLFF. In DNA, the CDR3 is TGTGCCACCAGCAGAGATCTGGGGGGGAGTGAAAAACTGTTTTTT.